One sample yielded the 24 T cell receptor beta chains listed below, sequenced in a study of shared clonotypes between healthy human individuals. The repertoire was sequenced with immunoSEQ multiplex PCR; TCRdb's copy has only in-frame clones and lacks some. The data hold hundreds of thousands of clones, with roughly 96% observed a single time. Naive CD8 isolation took CD45RO-negative cells positively selected for CCR7 and excluded terminally differentiated effector memory CD45RA+ cells. The sequenced sample was naive CD8+ T cells sorted from blood. All receptors come from a woman aged 25 to 39 in good health.

J is TRBJ2-5 and V is TRBV28; D perhaps matches TRBD1 (5 bases). Germline CDR1 reads MDHEN; CDR2 reads SYDVKM. This CDR3 contains 13 residues. The V end lost 3 bases, the J end lost 5 bases, and 10 bases lay between the germline ends. The CDR3 nucleotides read TGTGCCAGCAGTTTCCAGGGTCCGGAGACCCAGTACTTC. This encodes CASSFQGPETQYF.

The V and J genes are TRBV29-1 and TRBJ2-7; D is possibly TRBD1 (5 bases). The length of the CDR3 is 14 residues. Trimming stripped 6 bases from V and 2 bases from J, with 17 bases between. Germline CDR1 and CDR2: SQVTM and ANQGSEA. As DNA, the CDR3 is TGCAGCGTGGATACAGGAAGAAATACCTACGAGCAGTACTTC. Amino acids: CSVDTGRNTYEQYF.

The J gene is TRBJ2-5, the V gene TRBV6-5; the match to TRBD2 covers 9 bases. The J call may be wrong; the DNA end is better matched by TRBJ2-7. CDR3 size: 14 residues. CDR1 is MNHEY and CDR2 is SVGAGI in the germline V gene. CDR3 DNA: TGTGCCAGCAGTCCGACTAGCGGCTCCTACGAGCAGTACTTC. Translating gives CASSPTSGSYEQYF.

The rearrangement links TRBV28 to TRBJ2-1; 9 positions match TRBD2. In germline, CDR1 is MDHEN, CDR2 SYDVKM. There are 12 residues in the CDR3. Trimming at V came to 6 bases and at J to 10 bases, leaving 4 bases not matched to a gene. DNA for the CDR3: TGTGCCAGCAGGCGGACTAGCGTCGAGCAGTTCTTC. Its protein product is CASRRTSVEQFF.

Written as DNA, the CDR3 is TGTGCCAGCAATCAGGGGAACTCCTACGAGCAGTACTTC. Its protein is CASNQGNSYEQYF. This chain joins TRBV9 and TRBJ2-7, with D possibly being TRBD1 (6 bases). CDR3 length: 13 residues. Looked up from germline, CDR1 is SGDLS and CDR2 is YYNGEE. The ends were cut back, 6 bases at V and 0 bases at J, with 10 bases in the middle.

V usage is TRBV28 and J usage is TRBJ2-7, with TRBD1 identical over 10 bases. Trimming took 6 bases from V and 5 from J; bases not matched to a gene: 7. This CDR3 has 14 amino acids. The germline V gene has CDR1 MDHEN and CDR2 SYDVKM. DNA for the CDR3: TGTGCCAGCAGCCGACAGGGGGCGCGTAACGAGCAGTACTTC. Its protein is CASSRQGARNEQYF.

V is TRBV27 and J is TRBJ1-1, with D tentatively TRBD1 (5 bases). Germline CDR1 and CDR2: MNHEY and SMNVEV (reference sequence). V was shortened by 5 bases and J by 3 bases, with 31 bases between the two germline ends. The CDR3 totals 20 residues. CDR3 coding DNA: TGTGCCAGCAGTCCTCGGGACGGGACTCTTAAAGGTCCTAAGGACACTGAAGCTTTCTTT. It codes for CASSPRDGTLKGPKDTEAFF.

The gene calls are TRBV6-6 and TRBJ2-1; 12 positions agree with TRBD2. Trimming at V came to 2 bases and at J to 7 bases, leaving 6 bases not matched to a gene. Germline assignment: CDR1 MNHNY and CDR2 SVGAGI (reference sequence). This CDR3 is 16 amino acids long. The CDR3 DNA reads TGTGCCAGCAGTTACCCTAGCGGGAGGGCCGGGAATGAGCAGTTCTTC. This encodes CASSYPSGRAGNEQFF.

The CDR3 DNA is TGTGCCAGCAGTATTGGGACGGGGCGGGGAGAGCAGTACTTC. Translated: CASSIGTGRGEQYF. This chain connects TRBV28 to TRBJ2-7, with a possible D match to TRBD2 (6 bases). V was clipped by 5 bases and J by 7 bases, with 18 bases between them. The CDR3 is 14 amino acids. CDR1 is MDHEN and CDR2 is SYDVKM in the germline V gene.

The chain employs TRBV7-2 and TRBJ2-2; D is possibly TRBD2 (6 bases). Between the trimmed V and J ends, which lost 1 base and 2 bases, there was a span of 14 bases. The CDR3 is 17 residues long. The germline V gene has CDR1 SGHTA and CDR2 FQGNSA. In DNA form, the CDR3 reads TGTGCCAGCAGCTTAGACCCGGGACTGCTAAACACCGGGGAGCTGTTTTTT. Protein: CASSLDPGLLNTGELFF.

The chain joins TRBV9 to TRBJ2-1, with TRBD2 as a possible D gene (6 bases). Trimming shortened V by 2 bases and J by 9 bases, and 18 bases separated the two germline ends. The germline CDR1 and CDR2 sequences are SGDLS and YYNGEE. CDR3 length: 15 residues. For the CDR3, the DNA is TGTGCCAGCAGCGTCTCAAGGGTCCGGGAGACTGAGCAGTTCTTC. Amino acid sequence: CASSVSRVRETEQFF.

The rearrangement joins TRBV5-4 to TRBJ2-7; D gene ambiguous. The CDR3 is 16 residues long. Trimming removed 0 bases at V and 1 base at J, with 14 bases between. Per germline, CDR1 SGHNT and CDR2 YYREEE (reference sequence). The CDR3, as DNA: TGTGCCAGCAGCTTGGCCAACGGTCCATCTTCCTACGAGCAGTACTTC. Translating it yields CASSLANGPSSYEQYF.

This sequence joins TRBV2 and TRBJ1-5; the D gene is possibly TRBD1 (6 bases). Germline CDR1 and CDR2: SNHLY and FYNNEI. The CDR3 is made up of 18 amino acids. V was trimmed by 2 bases and J by 2 bases, leaving 19 bases between them. Written as DNA, the CDR3 is TGTGCCAGCAGTGAAATAGGTTTAGGGGGGATTGGCAATCAGCCCCAGCATTTT. It codes for CASSEIGLGGIGNQPQHF.

The CDR3 sequence is CSVWDGGEKLFF. DNA for the CDR3: TGCAGCGTTTGGGATGGAGGCGAAAAACTGTTTTTT. The V gene is TRBV29-1, the J gene TRBJ1-4; the D is unclear. Trimming pared 5 bases from V and 8 bases from J, leaving 12 bases between. This CDR3 spans 12 amino acids. CDR1 is SQVTM and CDR2 is ANQGSEA in the germline V gene.

The table lists this clone with a count of one. Here the CDR3 DNA reads TGTGCCAGCAGACCGACAGGGGGAGGATGGCAGCCCCAGCATTTT. It yields the protein CASRPTGGGWQPQHF. The chain combines TRBV6-6 with TRBJ1-5; 9 positions agree with TRBD1. Germline V lookup: CDR1 MNHNY, CDR2 SVGAGI (reference sequence). V was clipped by 6 bases and J by 7 bases; unmatched bases: 10. This CDR3 comprises 15 residues.

This clone was recorded a few times. This chain connects TRBV6-4 to TRBJ1-2; D remains unclear. The CDR3 runs 11 residues. CDR1 is MRHNA and CDR2 is SNTAGT in the germline V gene. With 2 bases removed from V and 6 bases from J, the gap between germline ends came to 4 bases. The CDR3 DNA reads TGTGCCAGCAGTGACGGGCATGGCTACACCTTC. It translates to CASSDGHGYTF.

The chain is built from TRBV7-4 and TRBJ2-1, with TRBD1 matching over 7 bases. J was trimmed by 5 bases and V by 1 base; bases with no gene match: 5. Germline lookup yields CDR1 SGHVT and CDR2 SQSDAQ. This CDR3 contains 15 residues. The CDR3 region is CASSLGTGYNNEQFF. The CDR3 nucleotides read TGTGCCAGCAGCTTAGGGACAGGTTACAACAATGAGCAGTTCTTC.

V usage is TRBV9 and J usage is TRBJ2-3; 12 bases line up with TRBD2. Germline V gene sequence: CDR1 SGDLS, CDR2 YYNGEE. The CDR3 covers 16 residues. After removal of 0 bases from V and 4 bases from J, the junction contained 3 bases not matched to a gene. The DNA of the CDR3 is TGTGCCAGCAGCGTAGATGCTAGCGGGAGGGCAGATACGCAGTATTTT. Protein sequence: CASSVDASGRADTQYF.

This sequence joins TRBV11-3 and TRBJ2-2; no firm D call. CDR1 SGHNT and CDR2 YENEEA come from the germline V gene. V lost 8 bases, J lost 0 bases, and 7 bases lay in between. This CDR3 region has 13 residues. The CDR3 DNA reads TGTGCCAGCTCCTCCGCGAACACCGGGGAGCTGTTTTTT. Its protein product is CASSSANTGELFF.

This chain joins TRBV9 and TRBJ2-3; 7 nucleotides match TRBD2. V gave up 4 bases and J gave up 0 bases; unmatched junction bases: 5. CDR1 and CDR2 (germline): SGDLS, YYNGEE. CDR3 size: 15 residues. As DNA, the CDR3 is TGTGCCAGCAGCCGGGGCGGGGGTAGCACAGATACGCAGTATTTT. It specifies CASSRGGGSTDTQYF.

The V and J genes are TRBV4-1 and TRBJ2-1; 12 positions agree with TRBD2. The CDR3 runs 17 residues. V was clipped by 3 bases and J by 9 bases; unmatched bases: 12. Per the germline V gene, CDR1 is MGHRA and CDR2 is YSYEKL. CDR3 in amino acids: CASSQTSRTSGIVEQFF. The DNA for the CDR3 is TGCGCCAGCAGCCAGACAAGTAGGACTAGCGGGATTGTTGAGCAGTTCTTC.

The chain has TRBV7-9 and TRBJ2-7, with D perhaps TRBD1 (5 bases). The germline V gene encodes CDR1 SEHNR and CDR2 FQNEAQ (reference sequence). There are 13 residues in the CDR3. Trimming removed 5 bases at V and 1 base at J, with 9 bases between. This CDR3 is CASSKGPSYEQYF. The CDR3 coding sequence is TGTGCCAGCAGCAAGGGGCCTTCCTACGAGCAGTACTTC.

The chain uses TRBV28 and TRBJ1-4; D is perhaps TRBD1 (6 bases). Germline-derived CDR1 and CDR2 are MDHEN and SYDVKM. The V end was cut by 2 bases, the J end by 8 bases, with 12 bases between. The CDR3 sequence is 14 residues long. This CDR3 reads CASSLRPGGEKLFF. CDR3 DNA sequence: TGTGCCAGCAGTTTACGGCCCGGGGGCGAAAAACTGTTTTTT.

The V call is TRBV5-6, the J call TRBJ2-7; D is unresolved. The CDR3 sequence is 12 residues long. Germline V gives CDR1 SGHDT, CDR2 YYEEEE. V was pared by 0 bases and J by 5 bases, with 6 bases between. CDR3 sequence: CASSLAVDEQYF. In DNA, the CDR3 is TGTGCCAGCAGCTTGGCAGTCGACGAGCAGTACTTC.